What follows is one T cell receptor beta chain and its context. The data are from a study of cytomegalovirus exposure and HLA in healthy donors. Sampled while nominally healthy, donors likely had unrecorded immune exposures. Germline V gene sequence: CDR1 SGHAT, CDR2 FQNNGV. V shed 1 base and J 6 bases; nucleotides not matched to a gene: 6. CDR3 length: 16 residues. The PCR made use of 60 Vbeta and 13 Jbeta primers. The table came from immunoSEQ multiplex PCR; TCRdb's copy has only in-frame clones and leaves some out. The sample carries about 160,000 clones, around 76% recorded once. This chain uses TRBV11-2 with TRBJ2-2; 9 positions agree with TRBD2. Sequencing input: PBMCs. This TCR was sampled from a woman aged 40 to 55 in good health and CMV-seronegative. Written as DNA, the CDR3 is TGTGCCAGCAGCTTAGCCGGGACTAGCTATCCCGGGGAGCTGTTTTTT. This gives the protein CASSLAGTSYPGELFF.